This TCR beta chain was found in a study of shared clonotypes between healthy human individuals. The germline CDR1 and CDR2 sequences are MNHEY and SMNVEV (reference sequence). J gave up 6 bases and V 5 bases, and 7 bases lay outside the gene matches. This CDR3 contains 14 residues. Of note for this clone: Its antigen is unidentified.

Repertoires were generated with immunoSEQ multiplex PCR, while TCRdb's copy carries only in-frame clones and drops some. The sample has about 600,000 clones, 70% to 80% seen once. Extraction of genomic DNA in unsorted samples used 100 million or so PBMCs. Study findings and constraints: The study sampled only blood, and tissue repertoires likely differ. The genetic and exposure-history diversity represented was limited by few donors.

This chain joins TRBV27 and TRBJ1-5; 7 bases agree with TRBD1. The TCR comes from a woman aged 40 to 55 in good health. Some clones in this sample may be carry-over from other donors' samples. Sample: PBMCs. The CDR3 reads CASSRTGPAQPQHF. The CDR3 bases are TGTGCCAGCAGTAGGACAGGTCCGGCTCAGCCCCAGCATTTT.